The rows below give T cell receptor beta chains drawn from one sample of a study of CXCR3-negative and CXCR3-positive naive CD8 T cells. With the 5' RACE reads reprocessed, TCRdb shows one record per CDR3 protein and no DNA. The sample includes 7,500 to 9,500 distinct CDR3 sequences. The sample consisted of naive CXCR3- CD8+ T cells from blood. The receptor set was obtained from a human donor in good health. Some clones in this sample may be carry-over from other donors' samples. Both conserved end residues are part of each CDR3. Fields, in order: J gene, clone size, V gene, CDR3 protein. Clone size is not always given. Where it is, it says once, few, many or a class for expanded clones.

j_call: TRBJ2-1
clone_size: medium-sized
v_call: TRBV29-1
cdr3_aa: CSPKGPSGSSNEQFF

j_call: TRBJ2-5
clone_size: medium-sized
v_call: TRBV3-1
cdr3_aa: CASSPWTGGEETQYF

j_call: TRBJ2-1
clone_size: .
v_call: TRBV6-5
cdr3_aa: CASSGTSSLSYNEQFF

j_call: TRBJ2-1
clone_size: medium-sized
v_call: TRBV29-1
cdr3_aa: CSVEDLGSPNEQFF

j_call: TRBJ2-5
clone_size: .
v_call: TRBV6-6
cdr3_aa: CASSPISLWTSGFQETQYF

j_call: TRBJ2-5
clone_size: medium-sized
v_call: TRBV6-6
cdr3_aa: CASSSGQGYQETQYF

j_call: TRBJ2-2
clone_size: .
v_call: TRBV2
cdr3_aa: CASSDEASGPNTGELFF

j_call: TRBJ2-2
clone_size: .
v_call: TRBV29-1
cdr3_aa: CSVEVSQGGTWELFF

j_call: TRBJ2-5
clone_size: medium-sized
v_call: TRBV12-3/TRBV12-4
cdr3_aa: CASSSTNRGSQETQYF

j_call: TRBJ1-2
clone_size: .
v_call: TRBV2
cdr3_aa: CASSEESREPVYGYTF

j_call: TRBJ2-5
clone_size: .
v_call: TRBV29-1
cdr3_aa: CSVVPTERGEGETQYF

j_call: TRBJ2-7
clone_size: .
v_call: TRBV2
cdr3_aa: CASSGVYGNTYEQYF

j_call: TRBJ2-1
clone_size: medium-sized
v_call: TRBV28
cdr3_aa: CASKKASGLYNEQFF

j_call: TRBJ1-2
clone_size: medium-sized
v_call: TRBV3-1
cdr3_aa: CASSQEGEVGYGYTF

j_call: TRBJ2-4
clone_size: .
v_call: TRBV6-5
cdr3_aa: CASSPDRGNIQYF

j_call: TRBJ2-1
clone_size: medium-sized
v_call: TRBV25-1
cdr3_aa: CASSVWTGTSGRRVRNEQFF

j_call: TRBJ2-4
clone_size: .
v_call: TRBV7-8
cdr3_aa: CASSLVTEENIQYF

j_call: TRBJ1-2
clone_size: .
v_call: TRBV25-1
cdr3_aa: CASSEYGIANYGYIF

j_call: TRBJ1-1
clone_size: .
v_call: TRBV5-1
cdr3_aa: CASSDGRMNTEAFF

j_call: TRBJ2-5
clone_size: .
v_call: TRBV15
cdr3_aa: CATSRVASGEGETQYF

j_call: TRBJ2-1
clone_size: .
v_call: TRBV29-1
cdr3_aa: CSVDLGFADRDNEQFF

j_call: TRBJ2-7
clone_size: .
v_call: TRBV14
cdr3_aa: CASSQSPEGDIYEQYF

j_call: TRBJ2-1
clone_size: medium-sized
v_call: TRBV7-9
cdr3_aa: CASSPSGGWLDNEQFF

j_call: TRBJ2-2
clone_size: .
v_call: TRBV10-3
cdr3_aa: CAISESGSPGPTGELFF

j_call: TRBJ2-2
clone_size: medium-sized
v_call: TRBV28
cdr3_aa: CASSFGLAAGELFF

j_call: TRBJ2-3
clone_size: .
v_call: TRBV7-3
cdr3_aa: CASSIGHEDFTDTQYF

j_call: TRBJ2-1
clone_size: .
v_call: TRBV29-1
cdr3_aa: CSVEGLAGEYNEQFF

j_call: TRBJ2-3
clone_size: .
v_call: TRBV3-1
cdr3_aa: CASSQDGLGHTDTQYF

j_call: TRBJ2-7
clone_size: .
v_call: TRBV3-1
cdr3_aa: CASSQEKGRRGYLEQYF

j_call: TRBJ2-7
clone_size: medium-sized
v_call: TRBV29-1
cdr3_aa: CSVRGGSTYEQYF

j_call: TRBJ2-7
clone_size: .
v_call: TRBV5-1
cdr3_aa: CASSLPDGYEQYF